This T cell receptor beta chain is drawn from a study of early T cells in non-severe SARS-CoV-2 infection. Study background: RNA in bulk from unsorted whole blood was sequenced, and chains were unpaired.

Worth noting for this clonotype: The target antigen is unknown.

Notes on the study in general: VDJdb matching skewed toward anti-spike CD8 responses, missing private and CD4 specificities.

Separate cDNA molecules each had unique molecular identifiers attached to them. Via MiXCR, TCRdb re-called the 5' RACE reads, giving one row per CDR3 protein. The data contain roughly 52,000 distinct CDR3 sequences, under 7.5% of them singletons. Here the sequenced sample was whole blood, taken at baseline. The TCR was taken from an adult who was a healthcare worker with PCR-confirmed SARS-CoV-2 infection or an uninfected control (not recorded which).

CDR3 nucleotides: TGTGCCAGCAGTTTATTCGGTTCGGAGACCCAGTACTTC. Encoded protein: CASSLFGSETQYF. The gene calls are TRBV12-3 or TRBV12-4 and TRBJ2-5; D not certain. The CDR3 spans 13 residues. Trimming stripped 2 bases from V and 5 bases from J, with 9 bases between.